This T cell receptor beta chain stems from a study of OX40 agonist ivuxolimab in advanced cancers. Study background: Across the patients, intravenous ivuxolimab was delivered every 2 weeks at 0.01 to 10 mg/kg. Overall study findings and caveats: There were, on average, more expanded clones in CD8+ T cells than in CD4+. Some nonresponders also had low normalized T-cell clonal expansion. Patients who responded partially at 0.1-3.0 mg/kg showed clonal expansion ranking among the lowest.

Between the trimmed V and J ends, which lost 7 bases and 3 bases, there was a span of 21 bases. The CDR3 loop spans 17 amino acids. From germline, CDR1 is MNHEY and CDR2 SMNVEV (reference sequence). Generated by immunoSEQ multiplex PCR, the TCRdb table keeps only in-frame clones and is missing some. The sample includes tens of thousands of clones, 80% to 90% of them seen just once. This clone has just a few counts. The antigen is not known. The V gene is TRBV27, the J gene TRBJ2-2; D could derive from TRBD1 or TRBD2 (5 bases each). The TCR sequence derives from an adult with an advanced solid tumor such as melanoma, head and neck, liver or kidney cancer. Sequencing used CD4+ or CD8+ T cells sorted from blood, obtained in a trial of the OX40 agonist ivuxolimab. DNA of the CDR3: TGTGCCAGCACTTCCAGGCGTGGGGGACGGCACACCGGGGAGCTGTTTTTT. It yields the protein CASTSRRGGRHTGELFF.